Shown below are 10 T cell receptor beta chains from a single sample sequenced in a study of T cells in localized non-small cell lung cancer. TCRdb's table, derived via immunoSEQ multiplex PCR, lists solely in-frame clones and lacks some. The sample records approximately 89,000 clones, around 80% being singletons. The sequencing used PBMCs, collected before any cancer treatment. All receptors come from a man aged 40 to 70 with stage II squamous cell lung carcinoma.

The chain uses TRBV19 and TRBJ2-2; 10 nucleotides agree with TRBD2. V gave up 9 bases and J gave up 6 bases; unmatched junction bases: 10. The CDR3 contains 15 residues. Germline-derived CDR1 and CDR2 are LNHDA and SQIVND (reference sequence). The CDR3 sequence: CASRVSGRASGELFF. DNA of the CDR3: TGTGCCAGCCGCGTGAGCGGGAGGGCCTCCGGGGAGCTGTTTTTT. The complete variable domain, with remaining parts taken from reference TRBV19 and TRBJ2-2, reads DGGITQSPKYLFRKEGQNVTLSCEQNLNHDAMYWYRQDPGQGLRLIYYSQIVNDFQKGDIAEGYSVSREKKESFPLTVTSAQKNPTAFYLCASRVSGRASGELFFGEGSRLTVL.

This chain uses TRBV7-2 with TRBJ1-6; no clear D. The CDR3 runs 14 residues. Germline CDR1 is SGHTA and CDR2 is FQGNSA. Trimming shortened V by 5 bases and J by 8 bases, and 13 bases separated the two germline ends. CDR3 sequence: CASSPVIRDSPLHF. CDR3 coding DNA: TGTGCCAGCAGCCCCGTGATAAGAGATTCACCCCTCCACTTT.

J is TRBJ2-2 and V is TRBV7-6; TRBD2 might be the D (6 bases). Germline lookup yields CDR1 SGHVS and CDR2 FNYEAQ. The CDR3 contains 17 residues. V dropped 1 base and J dropped 1 base, with 13 bases sitting between them. The DNA for the CDR3 is TGTGCCAGCAGCTTAGGTTCGGGAGATGGGAACACCGGGGAGCTGTTTTTT. Protein product: CASSLGSGDGNTGELFF.

The V call is TRBV11-2, the J call TRBJ2-3; D gene ambiguous. The V gene's germline CDR1 is SGHAT and CDR2 FQNNGV. Trimming pared 1 base from V and 8 bases from J, leaving 7 bases between. The CDR3 totals 12 residues. CDR3 residues: CASSLAAGTQYF. The CDR3 region has the DNA TGTGCCAGCAGCTTAGCTGCAGGTACGCAGTATTTT.

This chain joins TRBV5-1 and TRBJ1-2, with 7 bases fitting TRBD1. Germline CDR1 is SGHRS and CDR2 is YFSETQ. The V and J ends lost 4 bases and 4 bases, in that order; junction bases with no gene match: 7. The length of the CDR3 is 14 residues. CDR3: CASSLQGIFYGYTF. CDR3 sequence (DNA): TGCGCCAGCAGCCTACAGGGGATATTCTATGGCTACACCTTC. Drawing the rest from reference TRBV5-1 and TRBJ1-2, the complete variable domain is KAGVTQTPRYLIKTRGQQVTLSCSPISGHRSVSWYQQTPGQGLQFLFEYFSETQRNKGNFPGRFSGRQFSNSRSEMNVSTLELGDSALYLCASSLQGIFYGYTFGSGTRLTVV.

This clone was recorded only once. This chain joins TRBV9 and TRBJ2-3; 14 bases are shared with TRBD2. V shed 4 bases, J shed 6 bases, and the junction held 7 bases outside the gene matches. Per the germline V gene, CDR1 is SGDLS and CDR2 is YYNGEE. The CDR3 extends over 16 amino acids. The CDR3: CASSMGLAGETDTQYF. CDR3 DNA sequence: TGTGCCAGCAGCATGGGACTAGCGGGAGAAACGGATACGCAGTATTTT.

This rearrangement joins TRBV4-2 to TRBJ1-3, with no clear D. Germline CDR1 and CDR2: LGHNA and YNFKEQ. The ends were cut back, 1 base at V and 2 bases at J, with 9 bases in the middle. The CDR3 has 15 amino acids. In DNA form, the CDR3 reads TGTGCCAGCAGCCAAGGGTCCCCCACTGGAAACACCATATATTTT. This sequence encodes CASSQGSPTGNTIYF.

The rearrangement joins TRBV29-1 to TRBJ1-2, with D possibly TRBD1 on 5 matching bases. Germline V gives CDR1 SQVTM, CDR2 ANQGSEA. Trimming pared 1 base from V and 1 base from J, leaving 10 bases between. The length of the CDR3 is 14 residues. The CDR3 DNA reads TGCAGCGTTGAAGTGGGAGGGGATAACTATGGCTACACCTTC. Amino acid sequence: CSVEVGGDNYGYTF.

The J gene is TRBJ2-1, the V gene TRBV18, with 8 bases aligning to TRBD2. Trimming took 0 bases from V and 7 from J; bases not matched to a gene: 14. The CDR3 extends over 18 amino acids. Germline CDR1 reads KGHSH; CDR2 reads LQKENI. The CDR3 reads CASSPPVSLSGLENEQFF. Written as DNA, the CDR3 is TGTGCCAGCTCACCACCGGTATCGCTTTCGGGACTAGAGAATGAGCAGTTCTTC.

V usage is TRBV30 and J usage is TRBJ1-4; D is unclear. The length of the CDR3 is 13 residues. V shed 0 bases and J shed 8 bases, with 10 bases lying between them. Germline V gene data show CDR1 as GTSNPN and CDR2 as SVGIG (reference sequence). CDR3 loop: CAWSVNGIEKLFF. CDR3 nucleotides: TGTGCCTGGAGTGTAAATGGGATAGAAAAACTGTTTTTT.